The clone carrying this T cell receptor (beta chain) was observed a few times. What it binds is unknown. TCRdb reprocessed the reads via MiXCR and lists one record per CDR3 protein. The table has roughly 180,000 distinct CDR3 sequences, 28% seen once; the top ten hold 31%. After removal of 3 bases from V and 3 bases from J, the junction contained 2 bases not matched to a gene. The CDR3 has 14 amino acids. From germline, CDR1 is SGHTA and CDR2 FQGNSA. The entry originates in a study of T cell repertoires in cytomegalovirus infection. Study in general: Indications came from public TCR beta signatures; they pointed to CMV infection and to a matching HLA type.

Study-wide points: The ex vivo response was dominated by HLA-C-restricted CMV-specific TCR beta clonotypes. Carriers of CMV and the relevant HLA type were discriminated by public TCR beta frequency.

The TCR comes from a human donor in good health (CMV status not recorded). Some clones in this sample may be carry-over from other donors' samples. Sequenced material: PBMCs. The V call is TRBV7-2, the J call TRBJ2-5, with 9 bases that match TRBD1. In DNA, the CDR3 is TGTGCCAGCAGCTTCGGACAGGGGAAAGAGACCCAGTACTTC. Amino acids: CASSFGQGKETQYF.